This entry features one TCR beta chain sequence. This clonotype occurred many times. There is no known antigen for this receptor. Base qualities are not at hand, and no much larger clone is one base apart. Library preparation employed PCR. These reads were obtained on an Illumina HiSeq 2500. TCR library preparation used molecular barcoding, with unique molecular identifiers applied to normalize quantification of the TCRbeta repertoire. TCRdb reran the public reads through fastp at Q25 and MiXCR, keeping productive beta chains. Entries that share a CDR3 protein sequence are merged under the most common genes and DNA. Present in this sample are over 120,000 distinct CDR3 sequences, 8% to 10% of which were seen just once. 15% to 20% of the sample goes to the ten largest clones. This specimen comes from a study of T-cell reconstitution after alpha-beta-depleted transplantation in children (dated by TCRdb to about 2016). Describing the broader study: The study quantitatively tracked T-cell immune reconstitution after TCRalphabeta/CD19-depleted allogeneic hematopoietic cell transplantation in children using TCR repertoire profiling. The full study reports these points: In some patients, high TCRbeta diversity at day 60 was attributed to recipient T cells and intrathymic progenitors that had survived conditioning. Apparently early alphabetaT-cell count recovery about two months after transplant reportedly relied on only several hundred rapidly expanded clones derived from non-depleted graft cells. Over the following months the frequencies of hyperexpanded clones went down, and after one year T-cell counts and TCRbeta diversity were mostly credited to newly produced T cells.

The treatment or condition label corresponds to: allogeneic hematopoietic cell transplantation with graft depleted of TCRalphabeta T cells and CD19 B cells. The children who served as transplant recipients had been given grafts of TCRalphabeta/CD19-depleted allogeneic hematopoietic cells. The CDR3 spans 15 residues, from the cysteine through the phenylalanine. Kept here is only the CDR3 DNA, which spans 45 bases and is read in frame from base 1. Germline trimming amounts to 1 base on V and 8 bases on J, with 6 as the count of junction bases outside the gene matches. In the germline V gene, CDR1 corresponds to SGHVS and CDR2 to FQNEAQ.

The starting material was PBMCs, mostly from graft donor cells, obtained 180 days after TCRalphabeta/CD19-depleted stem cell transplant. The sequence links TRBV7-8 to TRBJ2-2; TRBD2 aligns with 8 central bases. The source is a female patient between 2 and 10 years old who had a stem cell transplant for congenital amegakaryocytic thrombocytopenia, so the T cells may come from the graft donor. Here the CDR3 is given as CASSLVLAGGGELFF. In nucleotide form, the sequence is TGTGCCAGCAGCTTAGTCCTAGCGGGCGGTGGGGAGCTGTTTTTT.